This is a list of T cell receptor beta chains from one sample in a study of T cell changes during pregnancy in multiple sclerosis. Libraries were prepared by immunoSEQ multiplex PCR; TCRdb keeps only in-frame clonotypes and omits some of them. The sample consists of over 90,000 clones, almost 95% of them appearing once. Specimen: peripheral blood, collected after pregnancy. The source of these receptors is a female donor with multiple sclerosis, enrolled in a pregnancy study. The CDR3 runs from the conserved cysteine through the conserved F or W. A D gene is named only where the DNA matches it firmly. Some rows have no size entry. The others give once, few or many, or a class for an expanded clone.

-	TRBV7-9	-	TRBJ1-3	CASSFPGLHIGNTIYF
-	TRBV28	-	TRBJ2-7	CASSLGLVPYEQYF
-	TRBV5-1	-	TRBJ2-1	CASSLVGGAYNEQFF
-	TRBV18	TRBD1	TRBJ1-4	CASSPTGGENEKLFF
-	TRBV9	TRBD1	TRBJ2-4	CASSVDEGRDRDIQYF
-	TRBV5-1	TRBD1	TRBJ2-3	CASSSGTGDTSTDTQYF
few	TRBV19	-	TRBJ1-1	CASSIGQDNTEAFF
once	TRBV18	-	TRBJ2-6	CASSPGQANVLTF
few	TRBV21-1	-	TRBJ1-2	CASSWTGRYGYTF
-	TRBV28	-	TRBJ1-2	CASSFPPAGVYGYTF
-	TRBV28	-	TRBJ2-5	CASSLNTGPQETQYF
-	TRBV7-2	-	TRBJ1-5	CASSRDAGQPQHF
once	TRBV4-2	-	TRBJ1-4	CASSHTREDEKLFF
-	TRBV11-2	TRBD1	TRBJ1-4	CASSPTGGFNEKLFF
-	TRBV2	TRBD2	TRBJ2-7	CASKLSLGLWDEQYF
-	TRBV5-1	-	TRBJ1-2	CASSLGGNYGYTF
-	TRBV19	-	TRBJ1-1	CASRAGMNTEAFF
-	TRBV25-1	-	TRBJ1-2	CASSEGVEGYTF
-	TRBV15	TRBD2	TRBJ2-1	CATSSPLGGGRYNEQFF
-	TRBV29-1	-	TRBJ1-2	CSGLGPSQYGYTF
-	TRBV5-6	TRBD1	TRBJ2-7	CASSWSGGDGQYF
-	TRBV4-2	TRBD1	TRBJ1-5	CASSQAGTGNNQPQHF
-	TRBV13	-	TRBJ2-5	CASSSKQVPRTQETQYF
-	TRBV19	TRBD2	TRBJ2-1	CASSIAAGGTNEQFF
-	TRBV5-4	TRBD1	TRBJ1-2	CASSYRTGSGYGYTF
-	TRBV7-2	-	TRBJ1-2	CASSLAGSANYGYTF
-	TRBV6-1	-	TRBJ1-5	CASSEVSGSGQPQHF
-	TRBV28	TRBD2	TRBJ2-1	CASSPFAGGYNEQFF
-	TRBV28	TRBD1	TRBJ1-1	CASSLGTGGRWTEAFF
-	TRBV7-2	TRBD1	TRBJ1-5	CASSPQGDRGSQHF
-	TRBV27	-	TRBJ1-1	CASSYTTGITEAFF
once	TRBV7-2	TRBD1	TRBJ2-7	CASSTYHTGTVSYEQYF
-	TRBV19	TRBD1	TRBJ1-1	CASSRQGGSEAFF
-	TRBV7-2	TRBD2	TRBJ2-5	CASSRLAGKTQYF
-	TRBV5-4	TRBD1	TRBJ1-4	CASGQGTGEKLFF
-	TRBV19	TRBD2	TRBJ2-5	CASRLAGDLGETQYF
-	TRBV19	-	TRBJ1-5	CATKDGRDYYGNQPQHF
-	TRBV10-3	-	TRBJ2-3	CAINQGSSTDTQYF
once	TRBV11-2	TRBD2	TRBJ2-7	CASSFSDWGAGGPEQYF
-	TRBV19	-	TRBJ1-6	CASSIIGIQGNSPLHF
-	TRBV10-1	TRBD1	TRBJ1-1	CASTISDRGQTGPEAFF
-	TRBV5-4	TRBD1	TRBJ1-4	CASSAAGTGNPNEKLFF
-	TRBV6-6	TRBD1	TRBJ1-1	CASSDREVSEAFF
-	TRBV12-5	TRBD1	TRBJ1-2	CASGGGQGVSGYTF
-	TRBV27	-	TRBJ2-7	CASRGTLRTYEQYF
-	TRBV27	-	TRBJ1-1	CASRKAGTEAFF
-	TRBV27	TRBD2	TRBJ2-7	CASSTLGRGGEQYF
-	TRBV4-2	-	TRBJ2-7	CASSQDRQEIYEQYF
-	TRBV28	-	TRBJ2-7	CASSLSPGGEQYF
-	TRBV9	-	TRBJ1-2	CASSVASEDPGGGYTF
-	TRBV7-3	-	TRBJ1-1	CASSTTTNTEAFF
-	TRBV15	TRBD1	TRBJ2-7	CATSTFLGQGASYEQYF
few	TRBV7-9	TRBD1	TRBJ1-2	CASSTPDRGFYGYTF